This T cell receptor (beta chain) is from a study of CD8 T cells in Susac syndrome. An input of about 0.5 to 1 ug of RNA was subjected to reverse transcription using random hexamers. TCRdb recomputed calls from the immunoSEQ multiplex PCR reads with MiXCR, one row per CDR3 protein. Of 150,000 to 250,000 distinct CDR3 sequences in the sample, about 96% were seen once. The CD8+ and CD4+ T cells were negatively isolated, with the TEMRA cells enriched by FACS. This clonotype was detected only once. Germline values: CDR1 SEHNR, CDR2 FQNEAQ (reference sequence). There are 15 residues in the CDR3. With 5 bases removed from V and 5 bases from J, the gap between germline ends came to 16 bases.

This chain joins TRBV7-9 and TRBJ2-1, with D possibly TRBD2 on 6 matching bases. The sequencing sample was made of CD4+ T cells from PBMCs. The TCR comes from a human donor with multiple sclerosis. The CDR3 here is CASSPPGRGDNEQFF. DNA of the CDR3: TGTGCCAGCAGCCCCCCCGGGAGAGGAGACAATGAGCAGTTCTTC.